The sequence of this TCR beta chain was determined in a study of blood T cell repertoires in COVID-19. The overall study: The United States, Italy and Spain provided the acute and convalescent COVID-19 samples.

Libraries were prepared by immunoSEQ multiplex PCR; TCRdb keeps only in-frame clonotypes and omits some of them. This sample has 90,000 to 100,000 clones, with over 70% found just once. The CDR3 is 15 amino acids. The V and J ends lost 5 bases and 8 bases, in that order; junction bases with no gene match: 5. CDR1 is MNHNY and CDR2 is SVGAGI in the germline V gene (reference sequence). The receptor was derived from a man between 65 and 79 years old with acute or convalescent COVID-19. Sequences were obtained from peripheral blood. The rearrangement uses TRBV6-6 and TRBJ2-1, with 14 positions matching TRBD2. DNA for the CDR3: TGTGCCAGCAGTGGCGGGACTAGCGGGAGACATGAGCAGTTCTTC. Protein sequence: CASSGGTSGRHEQFF.